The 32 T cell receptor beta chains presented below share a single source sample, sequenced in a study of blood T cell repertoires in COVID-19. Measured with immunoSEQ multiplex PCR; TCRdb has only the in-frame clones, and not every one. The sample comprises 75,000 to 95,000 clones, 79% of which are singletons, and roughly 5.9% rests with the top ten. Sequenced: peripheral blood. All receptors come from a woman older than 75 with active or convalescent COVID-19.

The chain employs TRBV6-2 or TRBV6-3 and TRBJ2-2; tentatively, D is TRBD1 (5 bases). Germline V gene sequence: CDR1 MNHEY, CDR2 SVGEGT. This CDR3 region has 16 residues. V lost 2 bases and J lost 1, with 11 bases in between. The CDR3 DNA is TGTGCCAGCAGTTACGGAAGGGGCCTGAACACCGGGGAGCTGTTTTTT. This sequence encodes CASSYGRGLNTGELFF.

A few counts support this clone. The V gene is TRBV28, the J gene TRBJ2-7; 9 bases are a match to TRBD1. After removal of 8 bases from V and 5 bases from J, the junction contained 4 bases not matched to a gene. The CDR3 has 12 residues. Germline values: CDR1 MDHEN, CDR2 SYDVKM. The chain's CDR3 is CASGTGIHEQYF. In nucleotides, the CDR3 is TGTGCCAGCGGGACAGGGATACACGAGCAGTACTTC.

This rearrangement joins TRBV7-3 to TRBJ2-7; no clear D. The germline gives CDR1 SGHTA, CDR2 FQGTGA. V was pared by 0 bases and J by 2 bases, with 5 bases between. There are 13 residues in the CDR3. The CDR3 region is CASSLTSAYEQYF. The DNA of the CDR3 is TGTGCCAGCAGCTTAACCAGCGCCTACGAGCAGTACTTC. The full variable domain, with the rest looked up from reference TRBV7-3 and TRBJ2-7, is GAGVSQTPSNKVTEKGKYVELRCDPISGHTALYWYRQSLGQGPEFLIYFQGTGAADDSGLPNDRFFAVRPEGSVSTLKIQRTERGDSAVYLCASSLTSAYEQYFGPGTRLTVT.

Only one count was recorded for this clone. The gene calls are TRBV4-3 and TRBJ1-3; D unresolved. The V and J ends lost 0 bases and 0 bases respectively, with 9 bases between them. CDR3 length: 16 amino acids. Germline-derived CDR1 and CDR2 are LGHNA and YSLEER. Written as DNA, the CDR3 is TGCGCCAGCAGCCAAGAGTGGCCTCACTCTGGAAACACCATATATTTT. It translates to CASSQEWPHSGNTIYF.

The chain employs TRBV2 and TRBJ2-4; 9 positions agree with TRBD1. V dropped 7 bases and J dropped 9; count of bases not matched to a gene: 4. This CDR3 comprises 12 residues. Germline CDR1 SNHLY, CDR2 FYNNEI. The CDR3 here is CASNTGGVIQYF. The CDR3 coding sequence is TGTGCCAGCAACACAGGGGGCGTCATTCAGTACTTC. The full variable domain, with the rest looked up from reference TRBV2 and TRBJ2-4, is EPEVTQTPSHQVTQMGQEVILRCVPISNHLYFYWYRQILGQKVEFLVSFYNNEISEKSEIFDDQFSVERPDGSNFTLKIRSTKLEDSAMYFCASNTGGVIQYFGAGTRLSVL.

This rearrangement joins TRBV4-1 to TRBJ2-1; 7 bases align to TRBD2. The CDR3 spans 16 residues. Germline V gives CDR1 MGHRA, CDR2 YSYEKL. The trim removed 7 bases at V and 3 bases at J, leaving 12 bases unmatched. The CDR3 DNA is TGCGCCAGCACCCCGACCAGCGGGAACGACTACAATGAGCAGTTCTTC. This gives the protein CASTPTSGNDYNEQFF.

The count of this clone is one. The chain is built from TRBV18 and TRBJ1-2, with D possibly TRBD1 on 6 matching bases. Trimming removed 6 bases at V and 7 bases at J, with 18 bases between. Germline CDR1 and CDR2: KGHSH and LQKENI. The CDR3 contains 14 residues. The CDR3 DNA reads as TGTGCCAGCTCGCCGGACAGCCTCGGTCCTGGCTACACCTTC. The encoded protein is CASSPDSLGPGYTF.

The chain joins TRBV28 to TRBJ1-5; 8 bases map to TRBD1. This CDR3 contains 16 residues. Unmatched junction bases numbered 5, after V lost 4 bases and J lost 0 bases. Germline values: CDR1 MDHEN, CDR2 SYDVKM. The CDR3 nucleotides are TGTGCCAGCAGTTCGACAGGGGAGGATAGCAATCAGCCCCAGCATTTT. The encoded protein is CASSSTGEDSNQPQHF.

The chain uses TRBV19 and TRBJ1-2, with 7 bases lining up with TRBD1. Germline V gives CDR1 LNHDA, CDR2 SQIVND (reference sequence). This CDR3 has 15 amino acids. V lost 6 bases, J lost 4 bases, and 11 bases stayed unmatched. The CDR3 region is CASRQYWTGTYGYTF. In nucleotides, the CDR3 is TGTGCCAGTAGACAGTATTGGACAGGAACCTATGGCTACACCTTC. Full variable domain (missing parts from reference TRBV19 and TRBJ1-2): DGGITQSPKYLFRKEGQNVTLSCEQNLNHDAMYWYRQDPGQGLRLIYYSQIVNDFQKGDIAEGYSVSREKKESFPLTVTSAQKNPTAFYLCASRQYWTGTYGYTFGSGTRLTVV.

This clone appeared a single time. CDR3 residues: CASSRTGQGYVDGYTF. In DNA form, the CDR3 reads TGCGCCAGCAGCCGAACAGGACAGGGATACGTCGATGGCTACACCTTC. V and J are TRBV5-1 and TRBJ1-2; 8 nucleotides line up with TRBD1. Germline lookup yields CDR1 SGHRS and CDR2 YFSETQ. The trim removed 4 bases at V and 6 bases at J, leaving 14 bases unmatched. The length of the CDR3 is 16 residues.

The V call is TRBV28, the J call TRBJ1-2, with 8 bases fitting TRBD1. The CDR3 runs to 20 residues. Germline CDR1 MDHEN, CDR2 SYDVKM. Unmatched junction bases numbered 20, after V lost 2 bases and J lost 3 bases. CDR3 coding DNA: TGTGCCAGCAGTTTACCCCTAGGCGGTGGAGGACAGGGTAATTACTATGGCTACACCTTC. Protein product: CASSLPLGGGGQGNYYGYTF.

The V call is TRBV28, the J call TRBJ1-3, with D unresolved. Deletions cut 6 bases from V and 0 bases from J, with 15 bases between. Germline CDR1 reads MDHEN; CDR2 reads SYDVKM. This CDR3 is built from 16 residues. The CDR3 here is CASSLERRDSGNTIYF. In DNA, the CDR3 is TGTGCCAGCAGCCTAGAAAGGAGGGACTCTGGAAACACCATATATTTT.

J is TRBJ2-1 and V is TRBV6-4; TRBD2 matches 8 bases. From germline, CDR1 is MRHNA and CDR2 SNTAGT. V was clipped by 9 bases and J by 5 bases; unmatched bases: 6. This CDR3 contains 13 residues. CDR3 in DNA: TGTGCCAGACAGAACGGGGGGGACAATGAGCAGTTCTTC. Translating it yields CARQNGGDNEQFF.

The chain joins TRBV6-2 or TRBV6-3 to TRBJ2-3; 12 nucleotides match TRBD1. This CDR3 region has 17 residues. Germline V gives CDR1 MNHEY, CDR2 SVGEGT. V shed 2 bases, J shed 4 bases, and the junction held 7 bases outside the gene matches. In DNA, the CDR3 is TGTGCCAGCAGTTACGGGACAGGGGGCTTAGTAGCAGATACGCAGTATTTT. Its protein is CASSYGTGGLVADTQYF.

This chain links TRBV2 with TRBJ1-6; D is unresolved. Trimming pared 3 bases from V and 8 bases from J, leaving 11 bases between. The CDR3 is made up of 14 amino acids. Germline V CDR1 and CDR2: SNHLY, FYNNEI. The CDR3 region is CASSDPLRDSPLHF. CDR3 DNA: TGTGCCAGCAGTGACCCTCTTAGAGATTCACCCCTCCACTTT.

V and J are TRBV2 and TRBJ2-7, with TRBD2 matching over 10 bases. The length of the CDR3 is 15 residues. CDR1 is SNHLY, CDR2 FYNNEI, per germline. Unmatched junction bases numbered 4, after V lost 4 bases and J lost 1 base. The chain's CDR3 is CASSVGAGGSYEQYF. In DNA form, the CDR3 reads TGTGCCAGCAGTGTGGGAGCGGGAGGGTCCTACGAGCAGTACTTC.

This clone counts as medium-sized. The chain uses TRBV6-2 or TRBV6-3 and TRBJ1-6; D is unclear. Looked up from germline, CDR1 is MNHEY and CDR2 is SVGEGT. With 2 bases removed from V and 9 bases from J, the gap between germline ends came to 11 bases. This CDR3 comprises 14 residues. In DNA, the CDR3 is TGTGCCAGCAGTTACGGGCAGGCCTTTTCACCCCTCCACTTT. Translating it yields CASSYGQAFSPLHF.

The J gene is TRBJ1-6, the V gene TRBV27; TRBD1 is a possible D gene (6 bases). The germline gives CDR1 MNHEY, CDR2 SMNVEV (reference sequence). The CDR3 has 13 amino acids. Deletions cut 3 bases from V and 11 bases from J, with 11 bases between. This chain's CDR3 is CASSLDSATPLHF. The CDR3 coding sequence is TGTGCCAGCAGTTTGGACAGCGCGACACCCCTCCACTTT.

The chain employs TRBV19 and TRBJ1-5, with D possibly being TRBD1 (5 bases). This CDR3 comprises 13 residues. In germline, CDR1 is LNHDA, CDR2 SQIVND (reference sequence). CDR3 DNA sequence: TGTGCGGTCGGGGGGGGACTCAATCAGCCCCAGCATTTT. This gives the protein CAVGGGLNQPQHF.

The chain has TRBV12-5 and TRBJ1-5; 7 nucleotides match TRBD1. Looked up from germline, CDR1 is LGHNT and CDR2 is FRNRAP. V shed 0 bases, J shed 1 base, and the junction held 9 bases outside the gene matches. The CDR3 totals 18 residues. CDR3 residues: CASGLVLDRRLSNQPQHF. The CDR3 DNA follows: TGTGCTAGTGGTTTGGTACTGGACAGGAGATTAAGCAATCAGCCCCAGCATTTT. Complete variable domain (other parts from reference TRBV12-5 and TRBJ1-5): DARVTQTPRHKVTEMGQEVTMRCQPILGHNTVFWYRQTMMQGLELLAYFRNRAPLDDSGMPKDRFSAEMPDATLATLKIQPSEPRDSAVYFCASGLVLDRRLSNQPQHFGDGTRLSIL.

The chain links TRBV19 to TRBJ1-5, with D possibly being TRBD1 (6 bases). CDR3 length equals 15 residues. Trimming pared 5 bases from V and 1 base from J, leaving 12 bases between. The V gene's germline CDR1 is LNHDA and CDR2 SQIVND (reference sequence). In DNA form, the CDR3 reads TGTGCCAGTAGTTTCCAGGGGAGAAGCAATCAGCCCCAGCATTTT. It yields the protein CASSFQGRSNQPQHF. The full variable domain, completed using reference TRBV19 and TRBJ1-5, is DGGITQSPKYLFRKEGQNVTLSCEQNLNHDAMYWYRQDPGQGLRLIYYSQIVNDFQKGDIAEGYSVSREKKESFPLTVTSAQKNPTAFYLCASSFQGRSNQPQHFGDGTRLSIL.

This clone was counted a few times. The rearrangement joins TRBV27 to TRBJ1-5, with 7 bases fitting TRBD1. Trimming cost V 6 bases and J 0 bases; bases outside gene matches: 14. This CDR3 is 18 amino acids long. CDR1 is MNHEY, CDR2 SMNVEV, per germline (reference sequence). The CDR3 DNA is TGTGCCAGCAGCCCCCAAAGGGGACAGACCGATAGCAATCAGCCCCAGCATTTT. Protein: CASSPQRGQTDSNQPQHF.

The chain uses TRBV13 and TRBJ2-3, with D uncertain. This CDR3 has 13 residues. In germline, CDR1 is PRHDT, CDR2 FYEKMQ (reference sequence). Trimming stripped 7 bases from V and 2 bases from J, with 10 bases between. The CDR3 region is CASMQMVTDTQYF. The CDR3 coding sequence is TGTGCCAGCATGCAGATGGTCACAGATACGCAGTATTTT.

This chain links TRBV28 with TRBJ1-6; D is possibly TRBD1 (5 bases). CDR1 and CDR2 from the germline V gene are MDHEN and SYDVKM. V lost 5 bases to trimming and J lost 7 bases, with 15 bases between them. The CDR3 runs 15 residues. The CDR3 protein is CASSLPMTENSPLHF. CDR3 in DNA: TGTGCCAGCAGTCTCCCCATGACAGAGAATTCACCCCTCCACTTT.

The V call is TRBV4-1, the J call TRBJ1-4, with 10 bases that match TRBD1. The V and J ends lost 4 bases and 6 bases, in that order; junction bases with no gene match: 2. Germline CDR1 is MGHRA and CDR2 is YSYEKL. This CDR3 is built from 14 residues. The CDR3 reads CASSPGQGHEKLFF. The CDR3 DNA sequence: TGCGCCAGCAGCCCGGGACAGGGGCATGAAAAACTGTTTTTT.

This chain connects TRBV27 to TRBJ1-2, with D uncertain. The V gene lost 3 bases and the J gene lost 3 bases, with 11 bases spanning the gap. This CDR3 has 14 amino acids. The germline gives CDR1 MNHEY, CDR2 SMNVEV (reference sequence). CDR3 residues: CASSFDIEHYGYTF. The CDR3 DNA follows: TGTGCCAGCAGTTTTGACATCGAACACTATGGCTACACCTTC.

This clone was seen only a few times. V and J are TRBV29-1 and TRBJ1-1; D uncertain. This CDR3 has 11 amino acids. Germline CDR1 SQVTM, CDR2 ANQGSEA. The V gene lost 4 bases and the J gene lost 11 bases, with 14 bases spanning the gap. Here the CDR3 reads CSVGWANEAFF. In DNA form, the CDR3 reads TGCAGCGTTGGTTGGGCCAACGAGGCTTTCTTT.

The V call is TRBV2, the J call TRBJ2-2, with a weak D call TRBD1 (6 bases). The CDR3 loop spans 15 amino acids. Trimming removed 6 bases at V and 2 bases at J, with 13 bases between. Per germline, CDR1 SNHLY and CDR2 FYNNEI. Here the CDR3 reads CASRHRDTNTGELFF. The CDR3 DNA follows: TGTGCCAGCAGGCACCGGGACACCAACACCGGGGAGCTGTTTTTT.

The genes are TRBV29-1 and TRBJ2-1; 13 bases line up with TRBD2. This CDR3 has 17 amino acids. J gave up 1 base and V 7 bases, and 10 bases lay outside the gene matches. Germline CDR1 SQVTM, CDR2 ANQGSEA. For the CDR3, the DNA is TGCAGCGCGCCGACTAGCGGGAGGACTATATCCTACAATGAGCAGTTCTTC. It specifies CSAPTSGRTISYNEQFF.

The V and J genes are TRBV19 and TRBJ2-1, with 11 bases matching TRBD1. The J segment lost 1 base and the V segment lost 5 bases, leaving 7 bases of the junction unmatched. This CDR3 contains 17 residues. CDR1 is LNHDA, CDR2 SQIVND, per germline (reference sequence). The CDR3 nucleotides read TGTGCCAGTAGTGCACTCCGGGACAGGGGGTCCTACAATGAGCAGTTCTTC. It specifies CASSALRDRGSYNEQFF.

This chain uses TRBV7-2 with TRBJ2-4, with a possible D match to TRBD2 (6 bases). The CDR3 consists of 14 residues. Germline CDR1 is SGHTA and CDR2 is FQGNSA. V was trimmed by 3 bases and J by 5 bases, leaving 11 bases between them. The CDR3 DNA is TGTGCCAGCAGCTTCGGAGGCGGGGAAAACATTCAGTACTTC. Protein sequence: CASSFGGGENIQYF.

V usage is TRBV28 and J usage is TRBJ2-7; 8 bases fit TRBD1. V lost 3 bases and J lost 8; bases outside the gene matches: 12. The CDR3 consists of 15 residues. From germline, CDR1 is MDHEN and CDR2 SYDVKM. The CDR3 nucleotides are TGTGCCAGCAGTTTCAACGCCCCGGACAGGGCCCAGCAGTACTTC. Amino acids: CASSFNAPDRAQQYF.